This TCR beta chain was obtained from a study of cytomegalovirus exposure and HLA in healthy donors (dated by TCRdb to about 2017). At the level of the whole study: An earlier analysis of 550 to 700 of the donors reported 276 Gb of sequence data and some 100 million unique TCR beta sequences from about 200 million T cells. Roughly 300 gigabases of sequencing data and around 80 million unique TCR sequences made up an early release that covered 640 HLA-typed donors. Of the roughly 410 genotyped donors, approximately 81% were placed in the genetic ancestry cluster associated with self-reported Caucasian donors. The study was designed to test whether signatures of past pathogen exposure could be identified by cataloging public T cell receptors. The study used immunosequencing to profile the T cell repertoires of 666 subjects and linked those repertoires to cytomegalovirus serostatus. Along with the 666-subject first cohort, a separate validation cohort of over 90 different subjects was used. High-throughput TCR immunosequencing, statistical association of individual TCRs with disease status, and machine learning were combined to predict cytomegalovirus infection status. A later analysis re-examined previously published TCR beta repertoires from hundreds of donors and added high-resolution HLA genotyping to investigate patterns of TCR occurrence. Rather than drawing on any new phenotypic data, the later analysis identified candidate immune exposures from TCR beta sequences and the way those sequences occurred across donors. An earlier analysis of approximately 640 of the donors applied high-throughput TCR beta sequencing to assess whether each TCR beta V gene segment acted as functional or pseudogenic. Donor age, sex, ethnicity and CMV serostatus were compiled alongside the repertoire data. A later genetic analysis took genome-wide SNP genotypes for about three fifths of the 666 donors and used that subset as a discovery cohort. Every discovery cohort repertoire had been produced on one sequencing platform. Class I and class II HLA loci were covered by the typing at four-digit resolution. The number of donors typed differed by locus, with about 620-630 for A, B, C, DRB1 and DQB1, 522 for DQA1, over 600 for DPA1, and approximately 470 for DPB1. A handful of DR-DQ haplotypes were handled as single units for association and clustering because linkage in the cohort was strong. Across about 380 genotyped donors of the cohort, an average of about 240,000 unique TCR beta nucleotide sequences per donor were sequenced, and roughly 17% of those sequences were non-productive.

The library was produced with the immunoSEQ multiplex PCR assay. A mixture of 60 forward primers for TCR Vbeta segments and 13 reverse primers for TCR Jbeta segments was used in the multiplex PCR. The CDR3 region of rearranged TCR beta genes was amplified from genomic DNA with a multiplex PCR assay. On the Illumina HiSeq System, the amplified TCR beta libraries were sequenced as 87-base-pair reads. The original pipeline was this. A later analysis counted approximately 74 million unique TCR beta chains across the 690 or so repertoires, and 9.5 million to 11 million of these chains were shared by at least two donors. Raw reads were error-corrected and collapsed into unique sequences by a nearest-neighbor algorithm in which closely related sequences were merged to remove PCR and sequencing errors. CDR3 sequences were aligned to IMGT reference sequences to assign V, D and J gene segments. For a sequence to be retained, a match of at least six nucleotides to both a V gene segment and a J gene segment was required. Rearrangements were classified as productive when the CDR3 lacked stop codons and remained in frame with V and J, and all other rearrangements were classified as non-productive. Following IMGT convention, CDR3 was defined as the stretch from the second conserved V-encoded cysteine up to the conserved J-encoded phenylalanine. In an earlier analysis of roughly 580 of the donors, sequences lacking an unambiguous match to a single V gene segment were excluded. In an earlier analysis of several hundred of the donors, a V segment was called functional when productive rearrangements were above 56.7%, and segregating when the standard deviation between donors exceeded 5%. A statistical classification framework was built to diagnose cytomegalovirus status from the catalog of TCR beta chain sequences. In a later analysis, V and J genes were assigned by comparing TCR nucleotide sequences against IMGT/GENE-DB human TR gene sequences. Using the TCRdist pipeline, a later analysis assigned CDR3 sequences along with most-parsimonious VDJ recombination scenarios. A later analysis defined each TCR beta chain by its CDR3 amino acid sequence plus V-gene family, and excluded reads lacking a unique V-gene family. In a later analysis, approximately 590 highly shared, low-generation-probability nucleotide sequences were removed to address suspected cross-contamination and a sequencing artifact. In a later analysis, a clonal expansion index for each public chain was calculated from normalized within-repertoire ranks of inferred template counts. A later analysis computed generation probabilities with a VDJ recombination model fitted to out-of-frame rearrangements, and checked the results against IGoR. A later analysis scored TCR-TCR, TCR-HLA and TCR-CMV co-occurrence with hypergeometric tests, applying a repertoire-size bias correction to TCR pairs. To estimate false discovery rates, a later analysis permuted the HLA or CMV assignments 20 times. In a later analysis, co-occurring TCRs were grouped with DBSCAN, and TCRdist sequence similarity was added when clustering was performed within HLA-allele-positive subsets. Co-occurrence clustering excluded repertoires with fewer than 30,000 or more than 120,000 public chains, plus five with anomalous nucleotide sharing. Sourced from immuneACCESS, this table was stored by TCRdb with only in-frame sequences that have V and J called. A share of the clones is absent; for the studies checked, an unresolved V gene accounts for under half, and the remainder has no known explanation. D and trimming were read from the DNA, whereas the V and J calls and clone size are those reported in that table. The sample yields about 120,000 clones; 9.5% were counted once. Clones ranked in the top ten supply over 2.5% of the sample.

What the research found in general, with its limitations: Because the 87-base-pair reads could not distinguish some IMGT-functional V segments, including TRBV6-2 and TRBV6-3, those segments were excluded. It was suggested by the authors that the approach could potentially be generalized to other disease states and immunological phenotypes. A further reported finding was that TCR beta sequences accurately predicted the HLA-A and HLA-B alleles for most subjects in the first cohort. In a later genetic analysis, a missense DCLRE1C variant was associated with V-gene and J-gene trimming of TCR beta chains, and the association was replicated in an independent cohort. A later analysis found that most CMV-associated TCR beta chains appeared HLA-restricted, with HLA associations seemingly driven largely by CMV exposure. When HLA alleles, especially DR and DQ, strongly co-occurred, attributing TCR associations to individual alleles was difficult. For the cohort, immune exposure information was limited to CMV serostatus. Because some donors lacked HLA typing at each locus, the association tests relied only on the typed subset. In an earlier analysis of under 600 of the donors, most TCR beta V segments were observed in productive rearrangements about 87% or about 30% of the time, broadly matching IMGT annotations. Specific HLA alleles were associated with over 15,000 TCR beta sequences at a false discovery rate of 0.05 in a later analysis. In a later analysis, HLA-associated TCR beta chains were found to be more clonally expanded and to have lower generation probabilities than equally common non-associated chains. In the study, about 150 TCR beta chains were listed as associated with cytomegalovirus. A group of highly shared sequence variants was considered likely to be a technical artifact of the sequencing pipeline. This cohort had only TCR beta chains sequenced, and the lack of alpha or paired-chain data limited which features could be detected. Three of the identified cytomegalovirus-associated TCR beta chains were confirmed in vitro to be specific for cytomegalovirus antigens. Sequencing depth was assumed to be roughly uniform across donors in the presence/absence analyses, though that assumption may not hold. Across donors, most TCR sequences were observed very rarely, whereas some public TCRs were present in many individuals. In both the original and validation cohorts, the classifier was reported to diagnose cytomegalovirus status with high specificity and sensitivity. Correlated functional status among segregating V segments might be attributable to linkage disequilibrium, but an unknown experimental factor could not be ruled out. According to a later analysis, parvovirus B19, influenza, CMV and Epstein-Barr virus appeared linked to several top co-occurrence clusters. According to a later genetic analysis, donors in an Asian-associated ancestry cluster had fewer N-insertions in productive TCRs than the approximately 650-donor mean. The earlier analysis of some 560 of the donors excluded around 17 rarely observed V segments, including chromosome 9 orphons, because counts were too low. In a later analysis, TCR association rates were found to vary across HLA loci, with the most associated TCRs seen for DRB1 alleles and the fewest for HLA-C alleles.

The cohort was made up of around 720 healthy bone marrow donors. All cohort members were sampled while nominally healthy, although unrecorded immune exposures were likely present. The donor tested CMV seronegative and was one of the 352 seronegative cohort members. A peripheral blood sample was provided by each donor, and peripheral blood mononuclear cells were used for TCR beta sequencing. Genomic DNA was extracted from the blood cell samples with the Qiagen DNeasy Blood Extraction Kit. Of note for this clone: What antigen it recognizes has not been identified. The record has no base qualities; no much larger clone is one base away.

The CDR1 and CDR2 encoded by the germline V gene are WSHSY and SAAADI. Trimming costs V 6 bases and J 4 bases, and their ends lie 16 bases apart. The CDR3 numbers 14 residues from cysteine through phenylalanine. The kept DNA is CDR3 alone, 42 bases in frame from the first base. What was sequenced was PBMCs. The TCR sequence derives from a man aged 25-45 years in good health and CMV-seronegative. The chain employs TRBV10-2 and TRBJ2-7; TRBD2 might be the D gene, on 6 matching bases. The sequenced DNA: TGCGCCAGCAGGACTAGAGGGACCTTATACGAGCAGTACTTC. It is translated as CASRTRGTLYEQYF.